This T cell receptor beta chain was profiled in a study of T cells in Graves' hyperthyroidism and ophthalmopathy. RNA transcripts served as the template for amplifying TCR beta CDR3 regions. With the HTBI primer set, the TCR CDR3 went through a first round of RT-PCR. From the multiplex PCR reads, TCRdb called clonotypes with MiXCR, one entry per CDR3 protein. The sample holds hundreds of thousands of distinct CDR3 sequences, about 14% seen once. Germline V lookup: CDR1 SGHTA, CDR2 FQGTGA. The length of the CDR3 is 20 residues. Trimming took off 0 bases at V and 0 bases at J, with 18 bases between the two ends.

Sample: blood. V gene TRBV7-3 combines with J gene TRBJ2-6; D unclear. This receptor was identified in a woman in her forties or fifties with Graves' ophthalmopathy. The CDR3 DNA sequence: TGTGCCAGCAGCTTAACCTTTGGGCCCCAACAAGACTCTGGGGCCAACGTCCTGACTTTC. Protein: CASSLTFGPQQDSGANVLTF.